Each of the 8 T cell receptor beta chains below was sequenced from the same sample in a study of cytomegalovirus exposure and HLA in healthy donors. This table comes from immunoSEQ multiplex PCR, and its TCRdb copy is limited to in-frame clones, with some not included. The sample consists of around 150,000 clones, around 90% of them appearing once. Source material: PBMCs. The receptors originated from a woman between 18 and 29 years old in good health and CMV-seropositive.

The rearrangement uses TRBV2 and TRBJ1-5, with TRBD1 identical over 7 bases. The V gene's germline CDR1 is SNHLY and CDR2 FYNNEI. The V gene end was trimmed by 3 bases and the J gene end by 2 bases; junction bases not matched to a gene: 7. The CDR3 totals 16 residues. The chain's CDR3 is CASSEDRRVGNQPQHF. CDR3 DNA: TGTGCCAGCAGTGAGGACAGGAGGGTGGGCAATCAGCCCCAGCATTTT.

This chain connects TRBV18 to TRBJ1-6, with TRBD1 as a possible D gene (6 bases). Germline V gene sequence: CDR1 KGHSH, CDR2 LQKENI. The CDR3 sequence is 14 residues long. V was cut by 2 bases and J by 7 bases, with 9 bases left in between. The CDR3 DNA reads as TGTGCCAGCTCACCAGACAGGTGGAATTCACCCCTCCACTTT. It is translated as CASSPDRWNSPLHF.

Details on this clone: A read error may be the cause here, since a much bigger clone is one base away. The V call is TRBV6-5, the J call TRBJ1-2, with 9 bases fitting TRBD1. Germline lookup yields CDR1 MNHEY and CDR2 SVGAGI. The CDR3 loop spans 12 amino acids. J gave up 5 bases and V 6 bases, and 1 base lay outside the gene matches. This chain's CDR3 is CASRGTGYGYTF. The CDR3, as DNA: TGTGCCAGCAGGGGGACAGGGTATGGCTACACCTTC.

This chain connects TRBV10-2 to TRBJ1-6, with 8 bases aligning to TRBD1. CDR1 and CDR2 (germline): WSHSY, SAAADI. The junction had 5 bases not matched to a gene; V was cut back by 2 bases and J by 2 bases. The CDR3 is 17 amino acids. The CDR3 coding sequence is TGCGCCAGCAGTGAGGTGCACAGGGGGACCTATAATTCACCCCTCCACTTT. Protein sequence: CASSEVHRGTYNSPLHF.

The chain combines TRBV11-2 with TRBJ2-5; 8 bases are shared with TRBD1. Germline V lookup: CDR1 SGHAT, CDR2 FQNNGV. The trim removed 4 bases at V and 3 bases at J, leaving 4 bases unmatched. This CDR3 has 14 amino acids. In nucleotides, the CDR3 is TGTGCCAGCAGCTCACAGGGGGGAAAAGAGACCCAGTACTTC. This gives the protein CASSSQGGKETQYF.

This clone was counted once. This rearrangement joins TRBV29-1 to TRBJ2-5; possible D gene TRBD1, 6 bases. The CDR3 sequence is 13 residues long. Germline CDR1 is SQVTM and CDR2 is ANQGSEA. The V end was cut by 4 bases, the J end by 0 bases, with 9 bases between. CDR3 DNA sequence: TGCAGCGTTGGGACAGTTGACCAAGAGACCCAGTACTTC. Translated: CSVGTVDQETQYF.

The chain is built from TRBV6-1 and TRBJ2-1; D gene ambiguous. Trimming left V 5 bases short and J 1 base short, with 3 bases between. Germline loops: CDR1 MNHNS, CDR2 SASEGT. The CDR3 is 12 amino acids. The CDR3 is CASSPSYNEQFF. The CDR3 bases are TGTGCCAGCAGTCCATCCTACAATGAGCAGTTCTTC.

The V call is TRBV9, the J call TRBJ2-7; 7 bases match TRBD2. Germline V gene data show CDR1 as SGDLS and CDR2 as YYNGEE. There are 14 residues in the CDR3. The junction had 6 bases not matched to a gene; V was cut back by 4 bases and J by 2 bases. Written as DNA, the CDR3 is TGTGCCAGCAGCATAAGCGGGAACACCTACGAGCAGTACTTC. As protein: CASSISGNTYEQYF. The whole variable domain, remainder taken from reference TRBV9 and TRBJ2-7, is DSGVTQTPKHLITATGQRVTLRCSPRSGDLSVYWYQQSLDQGLQFLIQYYNGEERAKGNILERFSAQQFPDLHSELNLSSLELGDSALYFCASSISGNTYEQYFGPGTRLTVT.